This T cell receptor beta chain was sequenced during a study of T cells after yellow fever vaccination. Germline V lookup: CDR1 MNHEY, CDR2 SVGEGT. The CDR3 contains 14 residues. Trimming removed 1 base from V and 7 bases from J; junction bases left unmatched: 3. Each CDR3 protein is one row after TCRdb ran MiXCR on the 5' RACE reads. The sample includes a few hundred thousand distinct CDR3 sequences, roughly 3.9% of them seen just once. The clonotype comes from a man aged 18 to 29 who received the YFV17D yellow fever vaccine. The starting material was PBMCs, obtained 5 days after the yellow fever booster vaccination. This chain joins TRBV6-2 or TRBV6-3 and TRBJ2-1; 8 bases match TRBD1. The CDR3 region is CASSYFRQGNEQFF. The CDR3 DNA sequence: TGTGCCAGCAGTTACTTCCGACAGGGGAATGAGCAGTTCTTC.